The entry below gives a single T cell receptor beta chain sequence along with its context. Germline lookup yields CDR1 SEHNR and CDR2 FQNEAQ (reference sequence). Unmatched junction bases numbered 4, after V lost 5 bases and J lost 2 bases. The CDR3 contains 15 residues. This sample was included in a study of shared clonotypes between healthy human individuals. Produced via immunoSEQ multiplex PCR; TCRdb's table is partial and in-frame only. The data contain approximately 500,000 clones, 79% of them seen just once; the ten biggest clones take up under 15%. The sequenced sample consisted of PBMCs. This sequence joins TRBV7-9 and TRBJ2-3, with 10 bases identical to TRBD2. The sequence was obtained from a woman aged 40 to 50 in good health. Some clones in this sample may be carry-over from other donors' samples. The CDR3, as DNA: TGTGCCAGCAGCACGGGACTAGCGCACACAGATACGCAGTATTTT. It codes for CASSTGLAHTDTQYF.